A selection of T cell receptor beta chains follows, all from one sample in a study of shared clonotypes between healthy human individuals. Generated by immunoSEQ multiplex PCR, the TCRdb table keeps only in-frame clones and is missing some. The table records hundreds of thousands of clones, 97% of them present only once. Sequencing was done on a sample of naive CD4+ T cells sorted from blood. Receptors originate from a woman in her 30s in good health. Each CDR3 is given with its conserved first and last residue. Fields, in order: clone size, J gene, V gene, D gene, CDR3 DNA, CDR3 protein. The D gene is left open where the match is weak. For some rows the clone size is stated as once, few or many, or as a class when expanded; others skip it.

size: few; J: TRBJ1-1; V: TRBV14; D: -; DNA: TGTGCCAGCAGCCACCGGTTCTCTGAAGCTTTCTTT; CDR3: CASSHRFSEAFF
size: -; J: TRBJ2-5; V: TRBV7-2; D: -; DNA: TGTGCCAGCAGCCGTACCGGGACGCAAGAGACCCAGTACTTC; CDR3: CASSRTGTQETQYF
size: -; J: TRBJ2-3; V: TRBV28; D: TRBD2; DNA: TGTGCCAGCCCCCCTGCGACTAGCGGGCCCACAGATACGCAGTATTTT; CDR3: CASPPATSGPTDTQYF
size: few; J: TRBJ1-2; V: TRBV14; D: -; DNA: TGTGCCAGCAGCCAACAGGGTTACCCTACCTATGGCTACACCTTC; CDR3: CASSQQGYPTYGYTF
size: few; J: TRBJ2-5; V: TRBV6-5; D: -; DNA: TGTGCCAGCACCCAGCGGAACAGGGAGGGGCGGACCCAGTACTTC; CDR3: CASTQRNREGRTQYF
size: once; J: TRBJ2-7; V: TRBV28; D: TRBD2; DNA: TGTGCCAGCAGTCGGACTAGCGAAAGCTCCTACGAGCAGTACTTC; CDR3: CASSRTSESSYEQYF
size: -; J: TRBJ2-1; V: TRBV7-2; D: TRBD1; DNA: TGTGCCAGCAGCTTAGCGACGGGACAGGGAGGAAGTGAGCAGTTCTTC; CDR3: CASSLATGQGGSEQFF
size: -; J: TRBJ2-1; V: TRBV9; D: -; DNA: TGTGCCAGCAGCGTACGTCTATCGAGTGGGCCAGGTGAGCAGTTCTTC; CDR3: CASSVRLSSGPGEQFF
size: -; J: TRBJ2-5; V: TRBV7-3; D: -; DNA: TGTGCCAGCAGCTTAAGGTCGGTAGCGGATCGGGAGACCCAGTACTTC; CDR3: CASSLRSVADRETQYF
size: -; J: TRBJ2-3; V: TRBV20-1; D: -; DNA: TGCACCTTAGCGGGCACAGATACGCAGTATTTT; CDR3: CTLAGTDTQYF
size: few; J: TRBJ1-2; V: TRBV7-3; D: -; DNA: TGTGCCAGCAGCCCAGACGGGACTCATAATGGCTACACCTTC; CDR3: CASSPDGTHNGYTF
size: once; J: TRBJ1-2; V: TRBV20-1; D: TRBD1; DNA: TGCAGTGCTAGACAGGGGGATGGCTACACCTTC; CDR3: CSARQGDGYTF
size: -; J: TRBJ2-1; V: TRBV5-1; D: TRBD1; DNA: TGCGCCAGCAGCTTGTTGGAGGCGACAGGGGTAAGTGGTGAGCAGTTCTTC; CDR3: CASSLLEATGVSGEQFF
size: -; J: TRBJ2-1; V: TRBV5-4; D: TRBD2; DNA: TGTGCCAGCACCGAACGGACTAGCGGGGAGTGGTTTCGCAATGAGCAGTTCTTC; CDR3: CASTERTSGEWFRNEQFF
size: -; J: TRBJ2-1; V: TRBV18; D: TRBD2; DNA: TGTGCCAGCTCCCCGGGACTAGAAGCTGCGGGTGAGCAGTTCTTC; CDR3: CASSPGLEAAGEQFF
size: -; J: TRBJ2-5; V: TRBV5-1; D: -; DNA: TGCGCCAGCAGCTTCGAGTACGGACCGGAAGAGACCCAGTACTTC; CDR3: CASSFEYGPEETQYF
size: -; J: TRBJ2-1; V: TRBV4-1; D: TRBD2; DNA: TGCGCCAGCAGCCAAGTGGGAAGCGGGAGAAGGAATGAGCAGTTCTTC; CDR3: CASSQVGSGRRNEQFF
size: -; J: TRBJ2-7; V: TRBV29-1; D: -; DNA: TGCAGCGTAGGGACTGCCTACGAGCAGTACTTC; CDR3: CSVGTAYEQYF
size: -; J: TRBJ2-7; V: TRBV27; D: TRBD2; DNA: TGTGCCACCGGGGATAGCGGGAGGGGATACGAGCAGTACTTC; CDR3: CATGDSGRGYEQYF
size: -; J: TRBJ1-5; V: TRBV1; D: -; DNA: TGCACCAGCAGCCAAGATTGGGGGTCTTTCAATCAGCCCCAGCATTTT; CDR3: CTSSQDWGSFNQPQHF
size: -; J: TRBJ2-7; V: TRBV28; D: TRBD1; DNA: TGTGCCAGCAGTTCGGACAGGAATACATACGAGCAGTACTTC; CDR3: CASSSDRNTYEQYF
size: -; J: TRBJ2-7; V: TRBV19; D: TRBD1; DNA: TGTGCCAGTAGACTCGACAGGGGCCGGAACAACGAGCAGTACTTC; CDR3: CASRLDRGRNNEQYF
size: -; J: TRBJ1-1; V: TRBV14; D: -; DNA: TGTGCCAGCAGCCAATTCCCGGCACGGGGGATGAACACTGAAGCTTTCTTT; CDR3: CASSQFPARGMNTEAFF
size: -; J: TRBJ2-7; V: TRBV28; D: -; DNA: TGTGCCAGCAGTTATTCCTTGACCGCCCGGGGCTACGAGCAGTACTTC; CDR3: CASSYSLTARGYEQYF
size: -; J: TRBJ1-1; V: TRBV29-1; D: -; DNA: TGCAGCGTTCGAAGCCCAGGGTTAGACACTGAAGCTTTCTTT; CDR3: CSVRSPGLDTEAFF